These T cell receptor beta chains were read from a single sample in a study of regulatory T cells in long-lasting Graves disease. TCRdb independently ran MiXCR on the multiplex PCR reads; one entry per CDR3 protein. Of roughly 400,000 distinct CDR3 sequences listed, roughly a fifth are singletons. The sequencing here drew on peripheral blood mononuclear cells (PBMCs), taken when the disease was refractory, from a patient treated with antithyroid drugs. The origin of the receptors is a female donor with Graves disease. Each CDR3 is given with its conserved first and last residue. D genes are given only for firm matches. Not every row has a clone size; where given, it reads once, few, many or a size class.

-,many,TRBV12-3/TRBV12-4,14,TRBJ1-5,CASSRRGDYQPQHF,TGTGCCAGCAGCAGGAGAGGGGATTATCAGCCCCAGCATTTT
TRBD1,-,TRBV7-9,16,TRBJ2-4,CASSSWTGTGENIQYF,TGTGCCAGCAGCTCCTGGACCGGGACAGGTGAAAACATTCAGTACTTC
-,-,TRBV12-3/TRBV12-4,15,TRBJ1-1,CASRRWGALSTEAFF,TGTGCCAGCAGAAGATGGGGGGCCCTATCAACTGAAGCTTTCTTT
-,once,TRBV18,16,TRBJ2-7,CASSPNKPGTPSEQYF,TGTGCCAGCTCACCTAACAAGCCCGGGACACCTTCCGAGCAGTACTTC
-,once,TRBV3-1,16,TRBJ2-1,CASSQDEGSSYNEQFF,TGTGCCAGCAGCCAAGATGAGGGTAGCTCCTACAATGAGCAGTTCTTC
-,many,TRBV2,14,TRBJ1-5,CASSAEFRNQPQHF,TGTGCCAGCAGTGCTGAATTTCGTAATCAGCCCCAGCATTTT
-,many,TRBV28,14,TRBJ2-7,CASRDGGGPYEQYF,TGTGCCAGCAGGGATGGAGGGGGCCCCTACGAGCAGTACTTC
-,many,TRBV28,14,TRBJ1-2,CASSSLGQGYGYTF,TGTGCCAGCAGTTCCCTAGGCCAGGGCTATGGCTACACCTTC
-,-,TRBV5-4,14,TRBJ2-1,CASSAGTLQNEQFF,TGTGCCAGCAGCGCGGGGACTCTCCAAAATGAGCAGTTCTTC
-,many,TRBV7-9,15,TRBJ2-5,CASSLARGARETQYF,TGTGCCAGCAGCTTAGCCCGGGGGGCGAGGGAGACCCAGTACTTC
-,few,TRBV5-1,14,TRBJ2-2,CASTTGAPPGELFF,TGCGCCAGCACAACGGGGGCGCCCCCCGGGGAGCTGTTTTTT
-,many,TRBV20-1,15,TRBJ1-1,CSARYITGRLSEAFF,TGCAGTGCCAGGTATATCACAGGGCGGTTGTCTGAAGCTTTCTTT
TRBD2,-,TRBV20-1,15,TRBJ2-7,CSARPPLAGDYEQYF,TGCAGTGCTAGACCGCCACTAGCGGGGGATTACGAGCAGTACTTC
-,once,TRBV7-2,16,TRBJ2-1,CASSPQGGVAYNEQFF,TGTGCCAGCAGCCCTCAGGGGGGAGTGGCCTACAATGAGCAGTTCTTC
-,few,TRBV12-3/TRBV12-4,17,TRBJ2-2,CASTDGRGLRTTGELFF,TGTGCCAGCACCGACGGACGGGGACTCCGAACGACCGGGGAGCTGTTTTTT
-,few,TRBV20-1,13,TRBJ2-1,CSARASAYNEQFF,TGCAGTGCTAGAGCTTCCGCCTACAATGAGCAGTTCTTC
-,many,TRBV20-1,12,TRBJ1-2,CSASTSNYGYTF,TGCAGTGCTAGTACGTCTAACTATGGCTACACCTTC
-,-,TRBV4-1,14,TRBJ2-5,CASSHAGGDETQYF,TGCGCCAGCAGCCACGCAGGGGGGGACGAGACCCAGTACTTC
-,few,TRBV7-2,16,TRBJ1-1,CASSLALGGPNTEAFF,TGTGCCAGCAGCTTAGCGCTTGGGGGCCCGAACACTGAAGCTTTCTTT
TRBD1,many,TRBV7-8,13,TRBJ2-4,CASSSGQGNIQYF,TGTGCCAGCAGCTCCGGACAGGGAAACATTCAGTACTTC
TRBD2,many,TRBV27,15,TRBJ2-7,CASSPGASGSYEQYF,TGTGCCAGCAGCCCCGGGGCTAGCGGGAGTTACGAGCAGTACTTC
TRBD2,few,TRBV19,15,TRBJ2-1,CASSRLAGTYNEQFF,TGTGCCAGTAGCCGACTAGCCGGAACCTACAATGAGCAGTTCTTC
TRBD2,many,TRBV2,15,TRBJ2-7,CASSEVGLAGEEQYF,TGTGCCAGCAGTGAAGTGGGGCTAGCGGGAGAGGAGCAGTACTTC
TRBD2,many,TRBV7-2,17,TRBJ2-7,CASSLGPSGSYPYEQYF,TGTGCCAGCAGCTTAGGGCCTAGCGGGAGTTATCCCTACGAGCAGTACTTC
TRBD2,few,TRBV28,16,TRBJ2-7,CASRGTSGEAPYEQYF,TGTGCCAGCAGGGGGACTAGCGGTGAGGCGCCCTACGAGCAGTACTTC
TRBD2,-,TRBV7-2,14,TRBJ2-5,CASRTASGQETQYF,TGTGCCAGCAGGACCGCTAGCGGCCAAGAGACCCAGTACTTC
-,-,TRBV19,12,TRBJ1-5,CASSILNQPQHF,TGTGCCAGTAGTATTCTAAATCAGCCCCAGCATTTT
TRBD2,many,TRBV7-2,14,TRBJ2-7,CASSLVEGLDEQYF,TGTGCCAGCAGCTTAGTGGAGGGACTAGACGAGCAGTACTTC
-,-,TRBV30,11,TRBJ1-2,CAWSVGTGYTF,TGTGCCTGGAGTGTAGGTACTGGCTACACCTTC
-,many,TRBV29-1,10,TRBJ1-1,CSAFHTEAFF,TGCAGCGCCTTCCACACTGAAGCTTTCTTT
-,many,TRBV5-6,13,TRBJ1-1,CASSLTVLTEAFF,TGTGCCAGCAGCTTGACAGTTCTCACTGAAGCTTTCTTT
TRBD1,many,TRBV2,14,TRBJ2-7,CASIPDRGLYEQYF,TGTGCCAGCATCCCCGACAGGGGACTCTACGAGCAGTACTTC
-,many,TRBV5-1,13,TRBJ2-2,CASSFEGTGELFF,TGCGCCAGCAGCTTTGAGGGTACCGGGGAGCTGTTTTTT
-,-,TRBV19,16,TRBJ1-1,CASSPRTEVRNTEAFF,TGTGCCAGTAGTCCCCGGACTGAGGTTAGGAACACTGAAGCTTTCTTT
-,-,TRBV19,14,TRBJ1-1,CASRGGQRLTEAFF,TGTGCCAGTAGGGGTGGACAGAGACTCACTGAAGCTTTCTTT
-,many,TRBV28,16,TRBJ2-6,CASSFVPVSGANVLTF,TGTGCCAGCAGTTTCGTCCCGGTCTCTGGGGCCAACGTCCTGACTTTC
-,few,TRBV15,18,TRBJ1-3,CATSRGGLSRKPGNTIYF,TGTGCCACCAGCAGAGGCGGTTTGTCCAGGAAACCTGGAAACACCATATATTTT
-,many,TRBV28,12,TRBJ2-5,CASRQGRETQYF,TGTGCCAGCAGACAGGGTCGGGAGACCCAGTACTTC
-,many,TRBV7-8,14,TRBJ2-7,CASSLDAVTYEQYF,TGTGCCAGCAGCTTAGACGCAGTTACCTACGAGCAGTACTTC
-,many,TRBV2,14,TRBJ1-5,CASRVGQSNQPQHF,TGTGCCAGCAGGGTTGGACAGAGCAATCAGCCCCAGCATTTT
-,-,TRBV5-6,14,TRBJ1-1,CASSLGTPGTEAFF,TGTGCCAGCAGCTTGGGGACGCCCGGCACTGAAGCTTTCTTT
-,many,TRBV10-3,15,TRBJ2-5,CAISELLEEKETQYF,TGTGCCATCAGTGAGCTACTAGAGGAGAAAGAGACCCAGTACTTC
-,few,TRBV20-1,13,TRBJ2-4,CSASGGGKNIQYF,TGCAGTGCCAGTGGGGGCGGCAAAAACATTCAGTACTTC
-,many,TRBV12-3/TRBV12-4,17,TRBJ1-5,CASSFGTRALSNQPQHF,TGTGCCAGCAGTTTTGGGACCCGGGCCCTTAGCAATCAGCCCCAGCATTTT
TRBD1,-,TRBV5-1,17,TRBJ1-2,CASSLLSRSGQKDGYTF,TGCGCCAGCAGTCTACTTTCCAGATCGGGACAGAAGGACGGCTACACCTTC
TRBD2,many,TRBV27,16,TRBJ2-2,CASSLGASGNTGELFF,TGTGCCAGCAGTCTAGGGGCTAGCGGGAACACCGGGGAGCTGTTTTTT
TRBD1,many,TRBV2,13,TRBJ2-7,CASRGTDAYEQYF,TGTGCCAGCAGGGGGACAGATGCCTACGAGCAGTACTTC
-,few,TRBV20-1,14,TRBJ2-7,CSARDRGREGEQYF,TGCAGTGCTAGAGACCGGGGACGGGAAGGGGAGCAGTACTTC
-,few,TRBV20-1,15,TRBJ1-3,CSAPHSLSSGNTIYF,TGCAGTGCTCCCCACAGCCTCAGCTCTGGAAACACCATATATTTT
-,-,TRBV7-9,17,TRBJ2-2,CASSHAVRQGSTGELFF,TGTGCCAGCAGCCACGCCGTGAGGCAGGGATCCACCGGGGAGCTGTTTTTT
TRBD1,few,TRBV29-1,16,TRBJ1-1,CSVKGATHLMNTEAFF,TGCAGCGTTAAGGGGGCCACTCATTTAATGAACACTGAAGCTTTCTTT
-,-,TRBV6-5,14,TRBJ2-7,CASSYGVWYYEQYF,TGTGCCAGCAGTTACGGTGTTTGGTACTACGAGCAGTACTTC
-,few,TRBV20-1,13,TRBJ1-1,CSASTNKNTEAFF,TGCAGTGCTAGTACTAATAAGAACACTGAAGCTTTCTTT
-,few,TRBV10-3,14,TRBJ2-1,CAIQQGKGVNEQFF,TGTGCCATCCAACAGGGAAAGGGGGTCAATGAGCAGTTCTTC
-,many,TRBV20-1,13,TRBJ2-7,CSARRESSYEQYF,TGCAGTGCTAGACGGGAGAGCTCCTACGAGCAGTACTTC
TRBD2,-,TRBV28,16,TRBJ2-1,CASSPIAGDSYNEQFF,TGTGCCAGCAGCCCTATAGCGGGGGACTCCTACAATGAGCAGTTCTTC